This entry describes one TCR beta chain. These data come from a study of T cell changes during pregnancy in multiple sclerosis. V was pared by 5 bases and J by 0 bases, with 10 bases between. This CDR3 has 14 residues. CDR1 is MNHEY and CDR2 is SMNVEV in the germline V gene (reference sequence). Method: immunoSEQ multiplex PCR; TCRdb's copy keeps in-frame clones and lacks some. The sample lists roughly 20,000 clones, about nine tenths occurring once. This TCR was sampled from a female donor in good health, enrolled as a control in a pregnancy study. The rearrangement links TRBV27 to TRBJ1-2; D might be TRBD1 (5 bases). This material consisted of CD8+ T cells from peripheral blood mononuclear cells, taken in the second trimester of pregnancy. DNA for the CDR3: TGTGCCAGCAGTCAGACAGTTACTAACTATGGCTACACCTTC. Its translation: CASSQTVTNYGYTF.